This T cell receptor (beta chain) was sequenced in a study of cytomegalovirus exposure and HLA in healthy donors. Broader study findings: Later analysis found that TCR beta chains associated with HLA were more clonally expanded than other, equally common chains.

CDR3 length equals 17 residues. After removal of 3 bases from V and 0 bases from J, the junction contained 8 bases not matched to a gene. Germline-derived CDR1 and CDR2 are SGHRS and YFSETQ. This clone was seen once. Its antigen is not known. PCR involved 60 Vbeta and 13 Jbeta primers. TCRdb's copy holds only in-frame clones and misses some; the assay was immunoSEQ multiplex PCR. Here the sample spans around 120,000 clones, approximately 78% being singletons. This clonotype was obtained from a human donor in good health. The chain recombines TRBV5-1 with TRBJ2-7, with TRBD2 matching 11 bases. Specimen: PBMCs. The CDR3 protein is CASSSGLAGGPSYEQYF. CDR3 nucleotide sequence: TGCGCCAGCAGCTCAGGCCTAGCGGGGGGACCCTCCTACGAGCAGTACTTC.